The 4 T cell receptor beta chains presented below share a single source sample, sequenced in a study of blood T cell repertoires in COVID-19. The assay was immunoSEQ multiplex PCR, and TCRdb's table has in-frame clones only and misses some. The sample includes about 150,000 clones, over 70% of them seen just once. The sample was peripheral blood. The receptor set was obtained from a man at least 80 years old with acute or convalescent COVID-19.

In this sample, this clone turned up many times. The chain combines TRBV4-2 with TRBJ2-5; 7 bases are a match to TRBD1. Germline V gene lookup returns CDR1 LGHNA and CDR2 YNFKEQ. The V and J ends lost 2 bases and 5 bases, in that order; junction bases with no gene match: 8. The CDR3 spans 15 residues. CDR3 amino acids: CASSQTTGQGETQYF. CDR3 in DNA: TGTGCCAGCAGCCAAACGACAGGGCAGGGGGAGACCCAGTACTTC.

The V call is TRBV12-3 or TRBV12-4, the J call TRBJ1-1; tentative D call: TRBD1 (6 bases). The CDR3 is 11 residues long. V lost 11 bases and J 13 bases, leaving 20 bases between the germline ends. The CDR3 DNA sequence: TGTGCCGCGGGGGGGCGCCAAGAGGGTTTCTTT. Protein product: CAAGGRQEGFF.

V and J are TRBV7-9 and TRBJ2-1; 9 nucleotides align to TRBD2. The CDR3 contains 15 residues. Trimming took 4 bases from V and 8 from J; bases not matched to a gene: 9. Germline V gene lookup returns CDR1 SEHNR and CDR2 FQNEAQ (reference sequence). The CDR3 DNA reads TGTGCCAGCAGCTCACTAGCGGGCGTGTTCGATGAGCAGTTCTTC. It is translated as CASSSLAGVFDEQFF.

This chain links TRBV28 with TRBJ1-2, with TRBD1 as a possible D gene (5 bases). The CDR3 extends over 12 amino acids. V gave up 6 bases and J gave up 4 bases, with 9 bases separating them. Germline-derived CDR1 and CDR2 are MDHEN and SYDVKM. The CDR3 DNA is TGTGCCAGCAGCCGAGACAGCTATGGCTACACCTTC. Protein product: CASSRDSYGYTF.